A single sample is the source of the 30 T cell receptor beta chains below, sequenced in a study of T cell responses to AZD1222 COVID-19 vaccine. Clones were read by immunoSEQ multiplex PCR, and TCRdb kept only the in-frame ones, dropping some. Altogether 90,000 to 150,000 clones are present, around 85% being singletons, with the ten largest covering 2.4%. The input for sequencing was peripheral blood, taken on day 0 of AZD1222 vaccination. The receptors come from an adult in good health.

V usage is TRBV10-2 and J usage is TRBJ1-1, with D tentatively TRBD1 (5 bases). CDR3 length: 13 amino acids. The ends were cut back, 4 bases at V and 3 bases at J, with 9 bases in the middle. The V gene's germline CDR1 is WSHSY and CDR2 SAAADI. For the CDR3, the DNA is TGCGCCAGCAGTGGGGGGAGGTACACTGAAGCTTTCTTT. Its protein product is CASSGGRYTEAFF.

The chain joins TRBV4-2 to TRBJ2-2; 7 nucleotides match TRBD1. This CDR3 comprises 16 residues. CDR1 and CDR2 from the germline V gene are LGHNA and YNFKEQ. V gave up 0 bases and J gave up 1 base; unmatched junction bases: 2. For the CDR3, the DNA is TGTGCCAGCAGCCAAGACCACAGGGGGAACACCGGGGAGCTGTTTTTT. It translates to CASSQDHRGNTGELFF.

This sequence joins TRBV28 and TRBJ2-5, with 9 bases that match TRBD2. The CDR3 has 15 residues. The V segment lost 5 bases and the J segment 2 bases; nucleotides outside the gene matches: 6. CDR1 MDHEN and CDR2 SYDVKM come from the germline V gene. Here the CDR3 reads CASSRASGMQETQYF. Written as DNA, the CDR3 is TGTGCCAGCAGTCGTGCTAGCGGGATGCAAGAGACCCAGTACTTC.

The J gene is TRBJ2-1, the V gene TRBV2, with 11 bases lining up with TRBD2. The CDR3 sequence is 19 residues long. Germline V gene data show CDR1 as SNHLY and CDR2 as FYNNEI. J gave up 9 bases and V 4 bases, and 20 bases lay outside the gene matches. The CDR3 DNA reads as TGTGCCAGCAGTGCGCGGCTAGCGGGAGGTCCTCGTCCCCCCCGTGAGCAGTTCTTC. Protein sequence: CASSARLAGGPRPPREQFF.

The J gene is TRBJ2-7, the V gene TRBV29-1; 7 bases map to TRBD1. The CDR3 is made up of 14 amino acids. V lost 1 base to trimming and J lost 3 bases; unmatched junction nucleotides: 6. Germline values: CDR1 SQVTM, CDR2 ANQGSEA. CDR3 DNA sequence: TGCAGCGTTGAAGGGCGGGCAGGGGGCTACGAGCAGTACTTC. Translating gives CSVEGRAGGYEQYF.

The chain recombines TRBV10-3 with TRBJ1-1, with D possibly matching TRBD1 (5 bases). V shed 8 bases and J shed 4 bases, with 14 bases lying between them. The CDR3 is 13 amino acids. Per the germline V gene, CDR1 is ENHRY and CDR2 is SYGVKD. In DNA, the CDR3 is TGTGCCATCGCCAGGGTGTCAACCACTGAAGCTTTCTTT. Translating it yields CAIARVSTTEAFF.

The chain links TRBV5-1 to TRBJ1-3; D is unclear. This CDR3 contains 15 residues. Trimming pared 0 bases from V and 0 bases from J, leaving 7 bases between. Germline lookup yields CDR1 SGHRS and CDR2 YFSETQ. For the CDR3, the DNA is TGCGCCAGCAGCTTGGACTCAATCTCTGGAAACACCATATATTTT. Amino acids: CASSLDSISGNTIYF. The variable domain in full, with the rest retrieved from reference TRBV5-1 and TRBJ1-3, is KAGVTQTPRYLIKTRGQQVTLSCSPISGHRSVSWYQQTPGQGLQFLFEYFSETQRNKGNFPGRFSGRQFSNSRSEMNVSTLELGDSALYLCASSLDSISGNTIYFGEGSWLTVV.

The V gene is TRBV30, the J gene TRBJ1-5; D is uncertain. Germline values: CDR1 GTSNPN, CDR2 SVGIG (reference sequence). The CDR3 spans 13 residues. Trimming stripped 3 bases from V and 2 bases from J, with 8 bases between. This chain's CDR3 is CAWRHTGNQPQHF. The CDR3 region has the DNA TGTGCCTGGAGACACACCGGCAATCAGCCCCAGCATTTT.

The J gene is TRBJ2-7, the V gene TRBV6-1; D is possibly TRBD1 or TRBD2 (5 bases each). This CDR3 comprises 16 residues. Deletions cut 1 base from V and 3 bases from J, with 16 bases between. Per the germline V gene, CDR1 is MNHNS and CDR2 is SASEGT. For the CDR3, the DNA is TGTGCCAGCAGTGAAGGGGACGGTCGGAGCTACTACGAGCAGTACTTC. Protein: CASSEGDGRSYYEQYF.

This chain joins TRBV5-1 and TRBJ2-7; 9 nucleotides match TRBD2. CDR1 and CDR2 from the germline V gene are SGHRS and YFSETQ. CDR3 size: 15 residues. The ends lost 0 bases at V and 5 bases at J; junction bases unmatched: 6. Here the CDR3 reads CASSLGLAGSNEQYF. CDR3 bases: TGCGCCAGCAGCTTGGGTCTAGCGGGAAGCAACGAGCAGTACTTC.

V and J are TRBV6-4 and TRBJ1-5; TRBD1 matches at 8 bases. Unmatched junction bases numbered 0, after V lost 3 bases and J lost 2 bases. The CDR3 contains 14 residues. The germline gives CDR1 MRHNA, CDR2 SNTAGT. The CDR3 coding sequence is TGTGCCAGCAGTGAGACAGGGGGCAATCAGCCCCAGCATTTT. It codes for CASSETGGNQPQHF.

This clone has a single count. The rearrangement links TRBV11-2 to TRBJ2-1; the match to TRBD2 covers 9 bases. Looked up from germline, CDR1 is SGHAT and CDR2 is FQNNGV. The trim removed 5 bases at V and 7 bases at J, leaving 12 bases unmatched. The CDR3 has 16 residues. This chain's CDR3 is CASSPWGREGRNEQFF. DNA for the CDR3: TGTGCCAGCAGCCCCTGGGGGCGGGAGGGCAGGAATGAGCAGTTCTTC.

The chain links TRBV12-3 or TRBV12-4 to TRBJ2-3; D perhaps matches TRBD2 (5 bases). This CDR3 spans 11 amino acids. Trimming removed 9 bases from V and 8 bases from J, with 12 bases in between. The CDR3 nucleotides read TGTGCCAGTCAAGGAGGCGGTACGCAGTATTTT. Translating it yields CASQGGGTQYF.

The genes are TRBV21-1 and TRBJ2-7; whether TRBD1, the table's D call, matches the DNA was not checked. TRBV21-1 has pseudogene status. This CDR3 spans 16 amino acids. The CDR3 DNA follows: TGTGCCAGCAGCAATAGGTGGGACAGGACCTCCTACGAGCAGTACTTC. Amino acid sequence: CASSNRWDRTSYEQYF.

This chain connects TRBV5-4 to TRBJ2-5; D is perhaps TRBD2 (5 bases). Germline V gene lookup returns CDR1 SGHNT and CDR2 YYREEE (reference sequence). V lost 2 bases, J lost 3 bases, and 11 bases lay in between. This CDR3 region has 14 residues. The CDR3 reads CASSFAGSKETQYF. In DNA form, the CDR3 reads TGTGCCAGCAGCTTCGCGGGCTCGAAAGAGACCCAGTACTTC. Based on the CDR3 plus reference TRBV5-4 and TRBJ2-5, the full variable domain is ETGVTQSPTHLIKTRGQQVTLRCSSQSGHNTVSWYQQALGQGPQFIFQYYREEENGRGNFPPRFSGLQFPNYSSELNVNALELDDSALYLCASSFAGSKETQYFGPGTRLLVL.

This clone has a single count. The chain joins TRBV14 to TRBJ2-1, with 8 bases identical to TRBD1. V was pared by 3 bases and J by 8 bases, with 15 bases of the junction left unmatched. Per the germline V gene, CDR1 is SGHDN and CDR2 is FVKESK. The CDR3 length is 17 residues. CDR3 DNA: TGTGCCAGCAGCCAGCGAGTCAGGGGGCATAGCGGCGATGAGCAGTTCTTC. Its protein is CASSQRVRGHSGDEQFF.

The rearrangement links TRBV19 to TRBJ2-7; 12 bases agree with TRBD1. CDR1 and CDR2 from the germline V gene are LNHDA and SQIVND (reference sequence). This CDR3 is built from 17 residues. V lost 4 bases to trimming and J lost 3 bases; unmatched junction nucleotides: 10. CDR3 sequence: CASSKGAGTGGFYEQYF. The CDR3 nucleotides read TGTGCCAGTAGTAAAGGGGCCGGGACAGGGGGCTTCTACGAGCAGTACTTC.

V gene TRBV5-1 combines with J gene TRBJ2-1; tentatively, D is TRBD1 or TRBD2 (5 bases each). The ends were cut back, 4 bases at V and 0 bases at J, with 11 bases in the middle. Germline values: CDR1 SGHRS, CDR2 YFSETQ. The CDR3 totals 15 residues. CDR3 amino acids: CASSRDPSSYNEQFF. CDR3 nucleotide sequence: TGCGCCAGCAGCCGGGACCCGAGCTCCTACAATGAGCAGTTCTTC.

The J gene is TRBJ1-2, the V gene TRBV28; 8 bases fit TRBD1. J gave up 4 bases and V 6 bases, and 10 bases lay outside the gene matches. CDR3 size: 15 residues. From germline, CDR1 is MDHEN and CDR2 SYDVKM. The CDR3, as DNA: TGTGCCAGCAGACCGGACAGGGCGGAGGTCTATGGCTACACCTTC. Residues: CASRPDRAEVYGYTF.

The chain's CDR3 is CASSPGTENTEAFF. Here the CDR3 DNA reads TGTGCCAGCAGCCCGGGGACAGAGAACACTGAAGCTTTCTTT. The chain has TRBV7-3 and TRBJ1-1; TRBD1 matches at 7 bases. The CDR3 length is 14 residues. Germline loops: CDR1 SGHTA, CDR2 FQGTGA. The trim removed 5 bases at V and 1 base at J, leaving 4 bases unmatched.

The chain uses TRBV2 and TRBJ1-3; D is possibly TRBD1 (5 bases). With 4 bases removed from V and 4 bases from J, the gap between germline ends came to 14 bases. Germline values: CDR1 SNHLY, CDR2 FYNNEI. The CDR3 totals 15 residues. CDR3 region: CASSAYGGRGNTIYF. The CDR3 DNA follows: TGTGCCAGCAGTGCGTACGGGGGTCGGGGAAACACCATATATTTT.

V and J are TRBV27 and TRBJ2-7, with D possibly being TRBD2 (7 bases). The ends were cut back, 1 base at V and 3 bases at J, with 16 bases in the middle. CDR3 length equals 16 residues. Germline assignment: CDR1 MNHEY and CDR2 SMNVEV (reference sequence). The CDR3 loop is CASSLWPTGGFYEQYF. Written as DNA, the CDR3 is TGTGCCAGCAGTTTATGGCCTACGGGGGGCTTCTACGAGCAGTACTTC.

The chain joins TRBV3-1 (or the pseudogene TRBV3-2) to TRBJ1-2; D remains unclear. Germline assignment: CDR1 LGHDT and CDR2 YNNKEL (reference sequence). The CDR3 length is 13 residues. The ends were cut back, 0 bases at V and 4 bases at J, with 6 bases in the middle. The CDR3 nucleotides read TGTGCCAGCAGCCAAGAGACACTCTATGGCTACACCTTC. This codes for CASSQETLYGYTF.

The rearrangement joins TRBV5-1 to TRBJ2-7; D uncertain. The CDR3 contains 14 residues. The germline V gene has CDR1 SGHRS and CDR2 YFSETQ. The V gene lost 0 bases and the J gene lost 2 bases, with 9 bases spanning the gap. CDR3 sequence: CASSLEGFAYEQYF. The CDR3 nucleotides are TGCGCCAGCAGCTTGGAGGGATTTGCCTACGAGCAGTACTTC.

This clone is medium-sized (0.01 to 0.1%). CDR3 DNA: TGCGCCAGCAGCCAAGAAAGGGGGCGGGGAGCGTCGGCGTACGAGCAGTACTTC. Amino acids: CASSQERGRGASAYEQYF. The chain couples TRBV4-1 to TRBJ2-7; tentatively, D is TRBD1 (7 bases). Germline CDR1 is MGHRA and CDR2 is YSYEKL. The CDR3 is made up of 18 amino acids. V lost 0 bases, J lost 4 bases, and 22 bases lay in between.

This chain uses TRBV5-1 with TRBJ1-3, with D perhaps TRBD1 (5 bases). Between the trimmed V and J ends, which lost 4 bases and 0 bases, there was a span of 11 bases. Looked up from germline, CDR1 is SGHRS and CDR2 is YFSETQ. The CDR3 has 15 amino acids. This CDR3 is CASSRGFNSGNTIYF. CDR3 DNA sequence: TGCGCCAGCAGCAGGGGTTTTAACTCTGGAAACACCATATATTTT.

The DNA for the CDR3 is TGCGCCAGCAGCTTGGAGGGACAGGGGGCCTCTGGGGCCAACGTCCTGACTTTC. It is translated as CASSLEGQGASGANVLTF. V is TRBV5-1 and J is TRBJ2-6; TRBD1 agrees at 12 bases. V lost 0 bases to trimming and J lost 0 bases; unmatched junction nucleotides: 1. Per the germline V gene, CDR1 is SGHRS and CDR2 is YFSETQ. CDR3 length: 18 amino acids.

The chain carries TRBV21-1 and TRBJ2-7; TRBD2 is the table's D call and was not checked against the DNA. TRBV21-1 is noted as a pseudogene. The CDR3 totals 17 residues. CDR3: CASSKVLTGCLYYEQYF. In nucleotides, the CDR3 is TGTGCCAGCAGCAAAGTTCTCACGGGTTGCCTCTACTACGAGCAGTACTTC.

This chain uses TRBV5-4 with TRBJ2-3; D is perhaps TRBD1 (6 bases). The CDR3 has 15 residues. CDR1 is SGHNT and CDR2 is YYREEE in the germline V gene (reference sequence). V was shortened by 2 bases and J by 2 bases, with 12 bases between the two germline ends. The CDR3 here is CASSFDGGHTDTQYF. The CDR3 bases are TGTGCCAGCAGCTTTGATGGGGGCCACACAGATACGCAGTATTTT.

The rearrangement uses TRBV7-9 and TRBJ1-6, with D unclear. The CDR3 runs 15 residues. The V gene's germline CDR1 is SEHNR and CDR2 FQNEAQ (reference sequence). Trimming cost V 0 bases and J 2 bases, with 5 bases left between them. DNA for the CDR3: TGTGCCAGCAGCTTAGCAGGGACCTATAATTCACCCCTCCACTTT. Amino acid sequence: CASSLAGTYNSPLHF.